This T cell receptor beta chain originates from a study of cytomegalovirus exposure and HLA in healthy donors. General observations from the study: In a later analysis, first-cohort TCR clusters were found to tend to co-occur in the approximately 110 validation repertoires. Confirmation in vitro established that a few CMV-associated chains were specific for CMV antigens.

The study drew the donors from its approximately 110-subject validation cohort, separate from the roughly 700-subject first cohort. CDR1 and CDR2 (germline): SNHLY, FYNNEI. V lost 6 bases and J lost 2, with 10 bases in between. This CDR3 comprises 13 residues. Generated by immunoSEQ multiplex PCR, the TCRdb table keeps only in-frame clones and is missing some. The sample holds some 310,000 clones, 70% to 90% seen once. Notes on this clone: The antigen is undetermined.

The sample consisted of PBMCs. The sequence was collected from a young man in good health and CMV-seronegative. The rearrangement joins TRBV2 to TRBJ2-5; D might be TRBD2 (6 bases). CDR3 region: CASRLAEQETQYF. The CDR3 DNA sequence: TGTGCCAGCAGATTAGCGGAACAAGAGACCCAGTACTTC.